The source of this T cell receptor beta chain is a study of blood T cell repertoires in COVID-19. About the research overall: The United States, Italy and Spain were the sources of the acute and convalescent COVID-19 samples. In each case, the material was cDNA or gDNA derived from T cells, B-cell-depleted T cells, or PBMCs.

Authors' processing steps: Reference gene primers were amplified, and this amplification served to estimate nucleated cell counts. Assay: immunoSEQ multiplex PCR; the TCRdb copy retains only in-frame clones and omits some. V and J calls and clone size are given by that table; D and trimming were obtained from the DNA. This table holds 200,000 or so clones, approximately 80% found once. This CDR3 comprises 14 residues. V was clipped by 3 bases and J by 11 bases, with 14 bases between them. Germline CDR1 reads MNHEY; CDR2 reads SMNVEV (reference sequence). The receptor comes from a human donor in a cohort sampled during active COVID-19. Sequencing was carried out using peripheral blood. The V gene is TRBV27, the J gene TRBJ1-6, with D unresolved. As DNA, the CDR3 is TGTGCCAGCAGTTTTCGCCGGTCCGGTGCACCCCTCCACTTT. Translated: CASSFRRSGAPLHF.